A single sample gave rise to the 13 T cell receptor beta chains below, sequenced in a study of T cell repertoires in cytomegalovirus infection. For these receptors, no antigen is known. TCRdb called the reads again in MiXCR, with one record for every CDR3 protein. The table has some 940,000 distinct CDR3 sequences, more than 25% seen once. The material sequenced was cultured CD8+ T cells from PBMCs, taken from culture after CMV antigen stimulation. Every receptor here comes from a human donor in good health (CMV status not recorded). Some clones in this sample may be carry-over from other donors' samples.

This clonotype appeared a single time. The V and J genes are TRBV2 and TRBJ2-5, with 12 bases identical to TRBD2. The CDR3 length is 18 residues. CDR1 and CDR2 from the germline V gene are SNHLY and FYNNEI. Trimming removed 10 bases from V and 0 bases from J; junction bases left unmatched: 15. The CDR3 loop is CATLGASGGARYQETQYF. The CDR3 DNA sequence: TGTGCCACCCTAGGGGCTAGCGGGGGGGCCCGGTACCAAGAGACCCAGTACTTC.

This sequence joins TRBV7-3 and TRBJ1-1; D ambiguous. The V gene lost 2 bases and the J gene lost 5 bases, with 15 bases spanning the gap. The CDR3 consists of 15 residues. CDR1 SGHTA and CDR2 FQGTGA come from the germline V gene. The CDR3: CASSLLGLSGTEAFF. The CDR3 DNA follows: TGTGCCAGCAGCTTATTAGGGCTGTCCGGGACTGAAGCTTTCTTT. Based on the CDR3 plus reference TRBV7-3 and TRBJ1-1, the full variable domain is GAGVSQTPSNKVTEKGKYVELRCDPISGHTALYWYRQSLGQGPEFLIYFQGTGAADDSGLPNDRFFAVRPEGSVSTLKIQRTERGDSAVYLCASSLLGLSGTEAFFGQGTRLTVV.

The V call is TRBV27, the J call TRBJ1-1; D is ambiguous. Trimming removed 0 bases from V and 5 bases from J, with 10 bases in between. Germline V CDR1 and CDR2: MNHEY, SMNVEV (reference sequence). The CDR3 sequence is 14 residues long. CDR3 nucleotide sequence: TGTGCCAGCAGTTTATCGGCCAGAAGAACTGAAGCTTTCTTT. This translates into CASSLSARRTEAFF.

This rearrangement joins TRBV6-1 to TRBJ1-5, with D possibly matching TRBD1 (6 bases). The V gene's germline CDR1 is MNHNS and CDR2 SASEGT. The CDR3 totals 17 residues. V was shortened by 4 bases and J by 0 bases, with 16 bases between the two germline ends. The CDR3 region is CASSAHWQGYSNQPQHF. The CDR3 nucleotides are TGTGCCAGCAGTGCTCACTGGCAGGGGTATAGCAATCAGCCCCAGCATTTT.

Regarding this clonotype: Given a much more abundant clone one base away, this may be a read error. This chain uses TRBV7-8 with TRBJ1-5, with D tentatively TRBD1 (5 bases). The CDR3 is made up of 15 amino acids. V was trimmed by 1 base and J by 3 bases, leaving 10 bases between them. The germline V gene has CDR1 SGHVS and CDR2 FQNEAQ. The CDR3 nucleotides read TGTGCCAGCAGCTTAGGGGGCAGGGACAATCAGCCCCAGCATTTT. Translated, it gives CASSLGGRDNQPQHF.

This clonotype has just a few counts. CDR3 region: CATNPGLKNSPLHF. In DNA, the CDR3 is TGTGCCACCAACCCAGGACTTAAAAATTCACCCCTCCACTTT. The V and J genes are TRBV6-5 and TRBJ1-6; D is undetermined. Between the trimmed V and J ends, which lost 10 bases and 7 bases, there was a span of 17 bases. Germline CDR1 and CDR2: MNHEY and SVGAGI. The CDR3 runs to 14 residues.

This chain joins TRBV14 and TRBJ2-1; D gene ambiguous. The CDR3 length is 12 residues. Germline CDR1 SGHDN, CDR2 FVKESK. V lost 5 bases and J 7 bases, leaving 9 bases between the germline ends. The CDR3 region is CASSYVQNEQFF. The CDR3 region has the DNA TGTGCCAGCAGCTATGTCCAGAATGAGCAGTTCTTC. The full variable domain, its missing parts supplied by reference TRBV14 and TRBJ2-1, is EAGVTQFPSHSVIEKGQTVTLRCDPISGHDNLYWYRRVMGKEIKFLLHFVKESKQDESGMPNNRFLAERTGGTYSTLKVQPAELEDSGVYFCASSYVQNEQFFGPGTRLTVL.

This clonotype was recorded a few times. The chain carries TRBV7-3 and TRBJ2-1; D unclear. Trimming shortened V by 5 bases and J by 7 bases, and 12 bases separated the two germline ends. This CDR3 region has 13 residues. The germline gives CDR1 SGHTA, CDR2 FQGTGA. CDR3 DNA: TGTGCCAGCAGCGATACATACCCGAATGAGCAGTTCTTC. Translating it yields CASSDTYPNEQFF.

A few counts support this clonotype. The chain joins TRBV27 to TRBJ1-1; D is ambiguous. This CDR3 has 14 amino acids. CDR1 and CDR2 (germline): MNHEY, SMNVEV (reference sequence). Trimming cost V 6 bases and J 5 bases, with 16 bases left between them. This CDR3 reads CASSPRLGLTEAFF. The CDR3 bases are TGTGCCAGCAGCCCTAGGCTCGGGCTGACTGAAGCTTTCTTT.

There are a few counts of this clonotype. The J gene is TRBJ2-1, the V gene TRBV6-6, with TRBD2 matching 8 bases. V shed 5 bases and J 5 bases; nucleotides not matched to a gene: 23. CDR3 size: 20 residues. CDR1 is MNHNY and CDR2 is SVGAGI in the germline V gene (reference sequence). CDR3 sequence reads: CASSAYRGLRAGGADNEQFF. CDR3 nucleotides: TGTGCCAGCAGTGCTTACCGGGGGTTGAGGGCCGGGGGGGCAGACAATGAGCAGTTCTTC.

The chain joins TRBV27 to TRBJ1-1; possible D gene TRBD1, 6 bases. CDR3 length equals 15 residues. The germline V and J ends were trimmed by 4 bases and 6 bases, with 18 bases remaining between them. Germline-derived CDR1 and CDR2 are MNHEY and SMNVEV (reference sequence). In DNA form, the CDR3 reads TGTGCCAGCAGTTCGAATCCAACAGGGTTAGCTGAAGCTTTCTTT. Encoded protein: CASSSNPTGLAEAFF.

V usage is TRBV20-1 and J usage is TRBJ1-5, with D possibly matching TRBD1 (5 bases). This CDR3 is built from 13 residues. V was cut by 6 bases and J by 10 bases, with 19 bases left in between. CDR1 is DFQATT and CDR2 is SNEGSKA in the germline V gene (reference sequence). The CDR3 sequence is CSAGGGGPLPQHF. The CDR3 DNA reads as TGCAGTGCAGGCGGGGGGGGTCCTCTTCCCCAGCATTTT.

This clonotype was seen a handful of times. The chain recombines TRBV4-1 with TRBJ2-2, with D perhaps matching TRBD2 (5 bases). The CDR3 sequence is 17 residues long. Germline CDR1 reads MGHRA; CDR2 reads YSYEKL. Trimming left V 4 bases short and J 1 base short, with 16 bases between. In DNA, the CDR3 is TGCGCCAGCAGCCGCCGTCTAGCAGCTAGGAACACCGGGGAGCTGTTTTTT. This gives the protein CASSRRLAARNTGELFF.